This T cell receptor (beta chain) was obtained from a study of CD8+ T cells in alopecia areata. Once RNA had been extracted, it was reverse transcribed into cDNA to act as the sequencing template. TCRdb's copy holds only in-frame clones and misses some; the assay was immunoSEQ multiplex PCR. This sample yields some 120,000 clones, of which about 46% are seen a single time; about 10% belongs to the top ten. The V end was cut by 4 bases, the J end by 1 base, with 10 bases between. Germline values: CDR1 SEHNR, CDR2 FQNEAQ (reference sequence). This CDR3 has 14 residues. Study-level results: In patients, TCRs were shared less clearly than in mice, and HLA may possibly be involved. Normal skin contains resident alphabeta T cells, and these are also sequenced in scalp samples.

Note on this clone: The antigen is not known.

This chain links TRBV7-9 with TRBJ2-5; a weak D match, TRBD2 (6 bases). What was sequenced was NKG2D-low CD8+ T cells sorted from blood. This TCR was sampled from a human donor with alopecia areata. CDR3 nucleotide sequence: TGTGCCAGCAGCTCCCGGGGACTCCAAGAGACCCAGTACTTC. Residues: CASSSRGLQETQYF.